A single sample gave rise to the 11 T cell receptor beta chains below, sequenced in a study of B cell selection in AIRE deficiency. Conventional CD4 T cells were sorted as CD4+CD127+ cells. The protocol was immunoSEQ multiplex PCR, while the TCRdb copy is restricted to in-frame clones and leaves out a portion. The sample holds around 24,000 clones; about 96% are singletons and the top ten take less than 0.2%. The specimen was CD4+CD127+ conventional T cells sorted from PBMCs. Receptor source: a human donor in good health.

The rearrangement uses TRBV6-5 and TRBJ2-3; D not certain. Germline CDR1 reads MNHEY; CDR2 reads SVGAGI. Trimming removed 2 bases from V and 7 bases from J, with 13 bases in between. This CDR3 region has 14 residues. CDR3 sequence reads: CASSYPSRGHTQYF. CDR3 bases: TGTGCCAGCAGTTACCCAAGTAGAGGTCATACGCAGTATTTT.

This clone has just one count. This sequence joins TRBV10-3 and TRBJ2-5; 7 bases map to TRBD2. Germline CDR1 reads ENHRY; CDR2 reads SYGVKD. Trimming at V came to 2 bases and at J to 4 bases, leaving 7 bases not matched to a gene. The CDR3 covers 15 residues. This CDR3 reads CAISEGGGGRETQYF. The CDR3, as DNA: TGTGCCATCAGTGAGGGTGGCGGGGGACGAGAGACCCAGTACTTC.

V is TRBV11-3 and J is TRBJ1-6, with TRBD1 matching 7 bases. Per the germline V gene, CDR1 is SGHNT and CDR2 is YENEEA. With V trimmed by 4 bases and J by 9 bases, 9 bases remained unmatched. CDR3 length equals 15 residues. The CDR3 is CASSSIRGLVSPLHF. Written as DNA, the CDR3 is TGTGCCAGCAGCTCAATAAGGGGGCTTGTTTCACCCCTCCACTTT.

The chain is built from TRBV5-1 and TRBJ1-1; 9 nucleotides align to TRBD1. V shed 9 bases, J shed 4 bases, and the junction held 13 bases outside the gene matches. This CDR3 spans 15 amino acids. The germline V gene encodes CDR1 SGHRS and CDR2 YFSETQ. The CDR3 reads CATSGGDRDGTEAFF. The CDR3 bases are TGCGCCACCTCAGGTGGGGACAGGGACGGCACTGAAGCTTTCTTT.

This rearrangement joins TRBV7-2 to TRBJ1-5; no definite D call. Germline CDR1 is SGHTA and CDR2 is FQGNSA. This CDR3 has 13 amino acids. With 5 bases removed from V and 5 bases from J, the gap between germline ends came to 10 bases. CDR3 DNA sequence: TGTGCCAGCAGCCCAGCGGGTTATCAGCCCCAGCATTTT. Residues: CASSPAGYQPQHF.

This chain connects TRBV10-3 to TRBJ1-5; no firm D call. Germline assignment: CDR1 ENHRY and CDR2 SYGVKD. Trimming took 6 bases from V and 7 from J, leaving 13 bases between them. The CDR3 is 13 amino acids. This chain's CDR3 is CAISNPPEQPQHF. CDR3 DNA: TGTGCCATCAGCAACCCTCCAGAACAGCCCCAGCATTTT.

This chain uses TRBV5-4 with TRBJ2-3, with 11 bases identical to TRBD1. Per the germline V gene, CDR1 is SGHNT and CDR2 is YYREEE (reference sequence). The V and J ends lost 4 bases and 3 bases, in that order; junction bases with no gene match: 7. The CDR3 totals 16 residues. In DNA form, the CDR3 reads TGTGCCAGCAGCCATGGGGACAGGGGGTTAACAGATACGCAGTATTTT. Protein product: CASSHGDRGLTDTQYF.

The J gene is TRBJ1-1, the V gene TRBV9; possible D gene TRBD1, 6 bases. The CDR3 loop spans 14 amino acids. Germline V gene data show CDR1 as SGDLS and CDR2 as YYNGEE. V was pared by 4 bases and J by 3 bases, with 13 bases between. Here the CDR3 DNA reads TGTGCCAGCAGCCTCTCAGGGGAAGACACTGAAGCTTTCTTT. Its translation is CASSLSGEDTEAFF.

For this clone: At one end, the junction sequence differs from germline, possibly due to a read error. The sample holds other DNA sequences that translate to the same CDR3. The V and J genes are TRBV18 and TRBJ1-1; D is possibly TRBD1 (6 bases). Germline CDR1 KGHSH, CDR2 LQKENI. The CDR3 has 17 residues. CDR3: CASSPRGNRDVGTEAFF. The CDR3 region has the DNA TGCGCCAGCTCACCGCGTGGAAACAGGGATGTTGGCACTGAAGCTTTCTTT.

The gene calls are TRBV5-1 and TRBJ1-2; D is unclear. Germline V CDR1 and CDR2: SGHRS, YFSETQ. Trimming took 4 bases from V and 1 from J, leaving 17 bases between them. The CDR3 totals 16 residues. The CDR3 nucleotides are TGCGCCAGCAGCCGGGAGTTCCAGATACTTAACTATGGCTACACCTTC. Translating it yields CASSREFQILNYGYTF.

The V call is TRBV29-1, the J call TRBJ2-7, with a weak D call TRBD2 (5 bases). V was clipped by 6 bases and J by 7 bases, with 16 bases between them. This CDR3 has 12 residues. In germline, CDR1 is SQVTM, CDR2 ANQGSEA. The CDR3 loop reads CSVSGSPGEQYF. DNA for the CDR3: TGCAGCGTCTCGGGATCTCCGGGGGAGCAGTACTTC.